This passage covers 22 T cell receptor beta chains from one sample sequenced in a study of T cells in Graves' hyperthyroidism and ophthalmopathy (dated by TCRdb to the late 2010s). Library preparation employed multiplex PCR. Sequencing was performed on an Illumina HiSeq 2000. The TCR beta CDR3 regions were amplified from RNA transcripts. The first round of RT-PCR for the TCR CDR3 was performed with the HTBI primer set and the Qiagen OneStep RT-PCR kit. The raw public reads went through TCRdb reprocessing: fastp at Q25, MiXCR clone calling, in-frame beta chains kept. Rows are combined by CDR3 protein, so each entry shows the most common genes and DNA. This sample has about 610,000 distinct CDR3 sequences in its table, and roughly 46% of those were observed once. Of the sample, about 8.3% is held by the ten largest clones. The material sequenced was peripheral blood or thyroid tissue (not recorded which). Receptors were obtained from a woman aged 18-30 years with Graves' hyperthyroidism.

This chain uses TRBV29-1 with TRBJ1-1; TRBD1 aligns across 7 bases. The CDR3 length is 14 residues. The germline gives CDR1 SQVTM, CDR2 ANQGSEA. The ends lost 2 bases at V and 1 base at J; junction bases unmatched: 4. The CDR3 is CSVERDSANTEAFF. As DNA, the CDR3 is TGCAGCGTTGAAAGGGACAGCGCGAACACTGAAGCTTTCTTT. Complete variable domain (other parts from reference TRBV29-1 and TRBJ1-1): SAVISQKPSRDICQRGTSLTIQCQVDSQVTMMFWYRQQPGQSLTLIATANQGSEATYESGFVIDKFPISRPNLTFSTLTVSNMSPEDSSIYLCSVERDSANTEAFFGQGTRLTVV.

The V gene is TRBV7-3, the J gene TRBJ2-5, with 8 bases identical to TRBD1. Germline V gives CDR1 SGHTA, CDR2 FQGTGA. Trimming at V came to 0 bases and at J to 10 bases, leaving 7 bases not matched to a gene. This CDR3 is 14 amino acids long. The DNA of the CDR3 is TGTGCCAGCAGCTTAACCGGGCGGACAGGGAGCCAGTACTTC. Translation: CASSLTGRTGSQYF.

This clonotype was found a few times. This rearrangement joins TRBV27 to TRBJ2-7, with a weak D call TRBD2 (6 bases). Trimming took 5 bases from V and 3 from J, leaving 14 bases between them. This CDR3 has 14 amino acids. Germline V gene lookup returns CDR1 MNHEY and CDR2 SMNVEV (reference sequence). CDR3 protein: CASSISGPLYEQYF. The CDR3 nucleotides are TGTGCCAGCAGTATAAGCGGGCCGCTCTACGAGCAGTACTTC.

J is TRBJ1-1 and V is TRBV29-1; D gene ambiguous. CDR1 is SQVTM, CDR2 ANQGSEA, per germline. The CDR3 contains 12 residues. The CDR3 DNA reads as TGCAGTTTAGGCAACCTGAACACTGAAGCTTTCTTT. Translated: CSLGNLNTEAFF.

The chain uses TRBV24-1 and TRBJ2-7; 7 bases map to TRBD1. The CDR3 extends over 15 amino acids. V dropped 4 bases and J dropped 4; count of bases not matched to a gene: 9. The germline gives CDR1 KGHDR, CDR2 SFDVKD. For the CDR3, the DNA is TGTGCCACCAGTGAGGGGGACAGCCCCGGTTACGAGCAGTACTTC. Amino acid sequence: CATSEGDSPGYEQYF.

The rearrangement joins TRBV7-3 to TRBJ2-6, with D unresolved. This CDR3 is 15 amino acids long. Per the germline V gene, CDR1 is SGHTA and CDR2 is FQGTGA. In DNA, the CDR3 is TGTGCTAGAAGGCGACTCAGCTCTGGGGCCAACGTCCTGACTTTC. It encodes CARRRLSSGANVLTF. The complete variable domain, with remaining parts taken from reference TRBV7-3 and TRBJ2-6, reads GAGVSQTPSNKVTEKGKYVELRCDPISGHTALYWYRQSLGQGPEFLIYFQGTGAADDSGLPNDRFFAVRPEGSVSTLKIQRTERGDSAVYLCARRRLSSGANVLTFGAGSRLTVL.

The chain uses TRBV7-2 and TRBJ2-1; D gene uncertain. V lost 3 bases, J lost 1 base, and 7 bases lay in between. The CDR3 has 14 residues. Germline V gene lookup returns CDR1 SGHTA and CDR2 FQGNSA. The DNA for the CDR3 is TGTGCCAGCAGCTTTGGCCGGTCCTACAATGAGCAGTTCTTC. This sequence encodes CASSFGRSYNEQFF.

CDR3 DNA: TGCAGCGTTGCGGATCCTGACTATGGCTACACCATATATTTT. Protein product: CSVADPDYGYTIYF. The rearrangement joins TRBV29-1 to TRBJ1-3; D unresolved. V lost 4 bases to trimming and J lost 8 bases, with 18 bases between them. Germline V gene data show CDR1 as SQVTM and CDR2 as ANQGSEA. The CDR3 runs to 14 residues.

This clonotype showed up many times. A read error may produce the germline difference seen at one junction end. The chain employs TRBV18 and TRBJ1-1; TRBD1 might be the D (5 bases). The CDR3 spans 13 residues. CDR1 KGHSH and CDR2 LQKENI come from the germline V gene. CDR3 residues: CATSPEGRTEAFF. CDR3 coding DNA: TGTGCCACCTCACCAGAGGGACGGACTGAAGCTTTCTTT.

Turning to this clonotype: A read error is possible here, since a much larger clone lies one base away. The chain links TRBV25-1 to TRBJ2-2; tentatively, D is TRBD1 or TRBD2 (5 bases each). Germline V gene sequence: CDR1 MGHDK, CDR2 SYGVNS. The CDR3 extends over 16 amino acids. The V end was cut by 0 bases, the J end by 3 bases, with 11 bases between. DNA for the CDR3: TGTGCCAGCAGTGAATACCGGGGCCAATACACCGGGGAGCTGTTTTTT. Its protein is CASSEYRGQYTGELFF.

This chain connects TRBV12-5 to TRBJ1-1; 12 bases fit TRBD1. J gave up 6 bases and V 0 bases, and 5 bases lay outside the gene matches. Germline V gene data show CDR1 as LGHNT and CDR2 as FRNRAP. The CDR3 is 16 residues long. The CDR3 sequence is CASGLVWGQGAAEAFF. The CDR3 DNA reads TGTGCTAGTGGTTTGGTATGGGGACAGGGGGCCGCTGAAGCTTTCTTT.

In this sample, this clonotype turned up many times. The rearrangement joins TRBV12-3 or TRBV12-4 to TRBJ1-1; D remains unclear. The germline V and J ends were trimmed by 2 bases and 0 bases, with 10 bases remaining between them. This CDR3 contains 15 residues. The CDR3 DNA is TGTGCCAGCAGTTTAACGGATAACATGAACACTGAAGCTTTCTTT. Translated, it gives CASSLTDNMNTEAFF.

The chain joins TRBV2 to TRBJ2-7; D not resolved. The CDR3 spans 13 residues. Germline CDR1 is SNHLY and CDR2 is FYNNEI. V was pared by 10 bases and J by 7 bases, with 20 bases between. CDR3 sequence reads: CANSELGYNEQYF. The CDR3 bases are TGTGCCAACTCCGAGTTGGGGTACAATGAGCAGTACTTC. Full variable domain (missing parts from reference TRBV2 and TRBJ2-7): EPEVTQTPSHQVTQMGQEVILRCVPISNHLYFYWYRQILGQKVEFLVSFYNNEISEKSEIFDDQFSVERPDGSNFTLKIRSTKLEDSAMYFCANSELGYNEQYFGPGTRLTVT.

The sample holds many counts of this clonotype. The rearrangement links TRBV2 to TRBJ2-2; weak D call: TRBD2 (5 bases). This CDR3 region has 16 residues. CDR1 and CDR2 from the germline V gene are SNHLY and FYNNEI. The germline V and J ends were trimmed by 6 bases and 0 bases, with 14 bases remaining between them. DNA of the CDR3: TGTGCCAGCAGCGCGGGTTGGAAAACGAACACCGGGGAGCTGTTTTTT. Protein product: CASSAGWKTNTGELFF.

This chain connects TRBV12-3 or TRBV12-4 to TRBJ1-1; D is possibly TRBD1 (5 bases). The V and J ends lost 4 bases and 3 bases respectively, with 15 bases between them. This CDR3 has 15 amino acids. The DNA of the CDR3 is TGTGCCAGCAGTTCCCGGGCGAGGGGACACACTGAAGCTTTCTTT. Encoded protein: CASSSRARGHTEAFF.

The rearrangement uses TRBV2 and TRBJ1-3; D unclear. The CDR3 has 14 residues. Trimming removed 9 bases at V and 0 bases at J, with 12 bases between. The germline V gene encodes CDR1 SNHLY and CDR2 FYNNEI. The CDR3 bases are TGTGCCAGTGCGGAACACCGCTCTGGAAACACCATATATTTT. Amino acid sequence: CASAEHRSGNTIYF.

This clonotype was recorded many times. Here the CDR3 reads CATSMTGSETQYF. The DNA of the CDR3 is TGTGCCACCAGTATGACAGGGTCCGAGACCCAGTACTTC. This chain connects TRBV24-1 to TRBJ2-5, with TRBD1 matching over 7 bases. The CDR3 runs to 13 residues. The junction had 5 bases not matched to a gene; V was cut back by 6 bases and J by 5 bases. Germline loops: CDR1 KGHDR, CDR2 SFDVKD.

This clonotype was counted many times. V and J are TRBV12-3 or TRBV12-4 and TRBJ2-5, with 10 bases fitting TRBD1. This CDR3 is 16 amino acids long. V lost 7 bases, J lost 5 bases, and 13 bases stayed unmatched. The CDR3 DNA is TGTGCCAGCACCCCCCGAGGACAGGGGGACGAGGAGACCCAGTACTTC. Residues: CASTPRGQGDEETQYF.

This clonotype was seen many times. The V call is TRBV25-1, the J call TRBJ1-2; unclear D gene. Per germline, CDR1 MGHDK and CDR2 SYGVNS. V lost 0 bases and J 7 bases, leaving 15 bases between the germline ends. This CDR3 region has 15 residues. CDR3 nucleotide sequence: TGTGCCAGCAGTGAATATTCGGAACCGACCATTGGCTACACCTTC. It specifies CASSEYSEPTIGYTF.

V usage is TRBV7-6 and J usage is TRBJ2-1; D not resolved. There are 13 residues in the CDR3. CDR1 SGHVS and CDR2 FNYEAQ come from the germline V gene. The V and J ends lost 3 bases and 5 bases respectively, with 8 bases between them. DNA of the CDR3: TGTGCCAGCAGCTTCAGTACTAACAATGAGCAGTTCTTC. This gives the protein CASSFSTNNEQFF.

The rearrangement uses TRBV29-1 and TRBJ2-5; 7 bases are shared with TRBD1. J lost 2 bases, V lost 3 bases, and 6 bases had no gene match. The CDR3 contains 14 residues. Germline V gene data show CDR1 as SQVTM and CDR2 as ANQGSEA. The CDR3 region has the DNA TGCAGCGTTGACTCGTCGGGACAGCAAGAGACCCAGTACTTC. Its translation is CSVDSSGQQETQYF.

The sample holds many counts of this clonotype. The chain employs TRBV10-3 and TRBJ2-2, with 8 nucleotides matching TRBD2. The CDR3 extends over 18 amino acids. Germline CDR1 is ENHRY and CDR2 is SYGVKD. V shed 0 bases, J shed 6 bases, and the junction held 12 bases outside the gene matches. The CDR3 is CAISESEAGATHAGELFF. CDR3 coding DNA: TGTGCCATCAGTGAGTCAGAAGCGGGAGCCACCCACGCCGGGGAGCTGTTTTTT.